This T cell receptor (beta chain) was found in a study of cytomegalovirus exposure and HLA in healthy donors (dated by TCRdb to 2015 to 2018). Background on the whole study: According to an earlier analysis of several hundred of the donors, about 179 million T cells yielded over 100 million unique TCR beta sequences and around 280 Gb of sequence data. An early release covering about 600 HLA-typed donors comprised roughly 300 gigabases of sequencing data and 85 million or so unique TCR sequences. Of the 300 to 450 genotyped donors, 80% to 90% were placed in the genetic ancestry cluster associated with self-reported Caucasian donors. The study aimed to test whether signatures of past pathogen exposure could be identified by cataloging public T cell receptors. The T cell repertoires of around 730 subjects were profiled by immunosequencing and related to cytomegalovirus serostatus. Besides the first cohort of roughly 640 subjects, a separate validation cohort made up of some 110 different subjects was used. The study combined high-throughput TCR immunosequencing, statistical association of individual TCRs with disease status, and machine learning to predict cytomegalovirus infection status. A later analysis re-analyzed previously published TCR beta repertoires from 650 to 800 donors and added high-resolution HLA genotyping to study TCR occurrence patterns. The later analysis used no new phenotypic data to find candidate immune exposures, relying instead on TCR beta sequences and their occurrence across donors. In an earlier analysis of 500 to 650 of the donors, high-throughput TCR beta sequencing was used to judge whether each TCR beta V gene segment behaved as functional or pseudogenic. Donor age, sex, ethnicity and CMV serostatus were collected together with the repertoire data. A later genetic analysis used genome-wide SNP genotypes for about three fifths of the 666 donors, treating that subset as a discovery cohort. All discovery cohort repertoires had been generated on a single sequencing platform. Both class I and class II loci were covered by HLA typing, at four-digit resolution. The number of donors typed differed by locus, with roughly 629-640 for A, B, C, DRB1 and DQB1, 522 for DQA1, about 610 for DPA1, and some 450 for DPB1. Roughly five DR-DQ haplotypes were handled as single units for association and clustering, since linkage in the cohort was strong. Among about 390 genotyped donors of the cohort, an average of approximately 230,000 unique TCR beta nucleotide sequences were sequenced per donor, about a sixth of them non-productive.

The cohort was made up of approximately 700 healthy bone marrow donors. At the time of sampling, every cohort member was nominally healthy, though immune exposures that went unrecorded were likely present. The donor tested CMV seropositive, placing the donor among the roughly 300 seropositive members of the cohort. A peripheral blood sample was provided by each donor, and peripheral blood mononuclear cells were used for TCR beta sequencing. The Qiagen DNeasy Blood Extraction Kit was used to extract genomic DNA from the blood cell samples. V is pared back by 0 bases and J by 6 bases, with 15 bases lying between the germline termini. The germline V gene yields SGHRS for CDR1 and YFSETQ for CDR2. From the cysteine through the phenylalanine, the CDR3 covers 16 amino acids. CDR3 DNA only is kept here, 48 bases in frame from base 1. The paper as a whole reports these results and caveats: In an earlier analysis of some 540 of the donors, most TCR beta V segments appeared in productive rearrangements about 87% or about 30% of the time, broadly matching IMGT annotations. A cluster of highly shared sequence variants was judged likely to be a technical artifact of the sequencing pipeline. HLA typing was unavailable for some donors at each locus, so association tests used only the typed subset. For the cohort, immune exposure information was limited to CMV serostatus. The 87-base-pair reads could not distinguish some IMGT-functional V segments, including TRBV6-2 and TRBV6-3, so those segments were excluded. Linkage disequilibrium might explain the correlated functional status among segregating V segments, but an unknown experimental factor could not be ruled out. According to a later analysis, most CMV-associated TCR beta chains appeared to be HLA-restricted, and the HLA associations seemed to be driven largely by CMV exposure. A later analysis associated 15,000 to 20,000 TCR beta sequences with specific HLA alleles at a false discovery rate of 0.05. Assigning TCR associations to individual alleles was difficult when HLA alleles, especially DR and DQ, strongly co-occurred. In a later genetic analysis, a missense DCLRE1C variant was associated with V-gene and J-gene trimming of TCR beta chains, and the association was replicated in an independent cohort. In the study, 150 to 200 TCR beta chains were listed as associated with cytomegalovirus. According to a later analysis, TCR association rates differed among HLA loci, with DRB1 alleles showing the most associated TCRs and HLA-C alleles showing the fewest. The authors suggested that the approach could potentially be extended to other disease states and immunological phenotypes. In a later analysis, several top co-occurrence clusters were reported to appear linked to parvovirus B19, influenza, CMV and Epstein-Barr virus. Compared with the approximately 670-donor mean, donors in an Asian-associated ancestry cluster had fewer N-insertions in productive TCRs, according to a later genetic analysis. In both the original and validation cohorts, the classifier was reported to diagnose cytomegalovirus status with high specificity and sensitivity. In a later analysis, HLA-associated TCR beta chains showed more clonal expansion and lower generation probabilities than non-associated chains that were equally common. Sequencing depth was assumed to be roughly uniform across donors in the presence/absence analyses, though that assumption may not hold. A further reported finding was that TCR beta sequences accurately predicted the HLA-A and HLA-B alleles for most subjects in the first cohort. While some public TCRs were present in many individuals, most TCR sequences turned up only very rarely across donors. The earlier analysis of 587 of the donors excluded approximately 15 rarely observed V segments, including chromosome 9 orphons, because counts were too low. In vitro tests confirmed that a few of the cytomegalovirus-associated TCR beta chains recognize cytomegalovirus antigens. In this cohort, only TCR beta chains were sequenced, and detectable features were limited by the absence of alpha or paired-chain data.

Remarks on this clone: The target of this receptor is not known. Base qualities are missing; no much larger clone stands one base away.

The receptor library was made with the immunoSEQ multiplex PCR assay. A mixture of 60 forward primers for TCR Vbeta segments and 13 reverse primers for TCR Jbeta segments was used in the multiplex PCR. The CDR3 region of rearranged TCR beta genes was amplified from genomic DNA by a multiplex PCR assay. On the Illumina HiSeq System, the amplified TCR beta libraries were sequenced as 87-base-pair reads. For the original study's pipeline: A later analysis counted around 72 million unique TCR beta chains across the 550 to 800 repertoires, and roughly 11 million of these chains were shared by at least two donors. Raw reads were error-corrected and collapsed into unique sequences with a nearest-neighbor algorithm that merged closely related sequences to remove PCR and sequencing errors. To assign V, D and J gene segments, CDR3 sequences were aligned to IMGT reference sequences. Each retained sequence needed at least a six-nucleotide match to both a V gene segment and a J gene segment. Rearrangements were classified as productive when the CDR3 lacked stop codons and remained in frame with V and J, and all other rearrangements were classified as non-productive. CDR3 was defined according to IMGT convention as the region running from the second conserved V-encoded cysteine to the conserved J-encoded phenylalanine. Sequences without an unambiguous match to a single V gene segment were excluded from the earlier analysis of 450 to 650 of the donors. In an earlier analysis of approximately 590 of the donors, V segments were called functional above 56.7% productive rearrangements and were called segregating when the between-donor standard deviation exceeded 5%. To diagnose cytomegalovirus status from the catalog of TCR beta chain sequences, a statistical classification framework was built. In a later analysis, TCR nucleotide sequences were compared against IMGT/GENE-DB human TR gene sequences so that V and J genes could be assigned. The TCRdist pipeline was used in a later analysis to assign CDR3 sequences and most-parsimonious VDJ recombination scenarios. In a later analysis, each TCR beta chain was defined by its CDR3 amino acid sequence together with its V-gene family, and reads lacking a unique V-gene family were excluded. A later analysis removed 550 to 650 highly shared, low-generation-probability nucleotide sequences to deal with suspected cross-contamination and a sequencing artifact. In a later analysis, a clonal expansion index for each public chain was calculated from normalized within-repertoire ranks of inferred template counts. Generation probabilities in a later analysis came from a VDJ recombination model fitted to out-of-frame rearrangements, and those results were checked against IGoR. In a later analysis, TCR-TCR, TCR-HLA and TCR-CMV co-occurrence was scored with hypergeometric tests, and a repertoire-size bias correction was applied to TCR pairs. False discovery rates were estimated in a later analysis by permuting HLA or CMV assignments 20 times. In a later analysis, co-occurring TCRs were grouped with DBSCAN, and TCRdist sequence similarity was added when clustering was performed within HLA-allele-positive subsets. For co-occurrence clustering, repertoires with fewer than 30,000 or more than 120,000 public chains were excluded, along with 5 or 6 repertoires with anomalous nucleotide sharing. The source is immuneACCESS, and TCRdb retained only in-frame sequences with V and J called. Part of the clones is not carried over; for the studies checked, unresolved V genes explain less than half of this, and the remainder is unexplained. The V and J calls and clone size are taken from that table; D and trimming were inferred from the DNA. For this sample there are tens of thousands of clones; roughly four fifths appear just once. The ten largest clones represent 9% to 13% of the sample.

The sequence was obtained from a male donor in good health and CMV-seropositive. Sequences were obtained from PBMCs. Here the chain combines TRBV5-1 and TRBJ2-2; TRBD1 might be the D gene, on 5 matching bases. Here is the DNA: TGCGCCAGCAGCTTGGTGGGGCAGGCCCTATCCGGGGAGCTGTTTTTT. Its protein product is CASSLVGQALSGELFF.